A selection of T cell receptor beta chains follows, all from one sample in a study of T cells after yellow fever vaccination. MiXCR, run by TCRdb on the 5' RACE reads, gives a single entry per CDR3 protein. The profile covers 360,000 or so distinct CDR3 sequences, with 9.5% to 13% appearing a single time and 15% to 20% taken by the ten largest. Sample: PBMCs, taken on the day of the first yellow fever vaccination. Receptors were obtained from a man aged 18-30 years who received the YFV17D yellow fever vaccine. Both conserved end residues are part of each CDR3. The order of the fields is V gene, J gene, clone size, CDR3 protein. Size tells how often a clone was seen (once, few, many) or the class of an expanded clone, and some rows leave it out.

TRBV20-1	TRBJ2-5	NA	CSASWGQETQYF
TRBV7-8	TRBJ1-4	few	CASSLGRGANEKLFF
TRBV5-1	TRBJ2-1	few	CASSVVGGQVPSEQFF
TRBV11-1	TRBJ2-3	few	CASSEFRDPDMTSTDTQYF
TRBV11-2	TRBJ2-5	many	CASSLDPASWGETQYF
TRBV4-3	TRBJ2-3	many	CASSQDQAADTQYF
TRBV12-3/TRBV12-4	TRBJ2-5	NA	CASSLSSRQETQYF
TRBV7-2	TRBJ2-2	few	CASSRRAANTGELFF
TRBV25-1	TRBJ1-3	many	CASSEWGLAGNTIYF
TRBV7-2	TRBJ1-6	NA	CASSNAGNGSPLHF
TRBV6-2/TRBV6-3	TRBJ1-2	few	CASSPDGANYGYTF
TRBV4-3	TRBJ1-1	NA	CASSQVGRGGGSEAFF
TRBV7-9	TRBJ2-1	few	CASSGLAGGPDEQFF
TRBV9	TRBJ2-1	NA	CASSVAERGAGEQFF
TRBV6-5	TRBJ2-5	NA	CASSYATGTSIETQYF
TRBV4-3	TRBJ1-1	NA	CASSPPGTTEAFF
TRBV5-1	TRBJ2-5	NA	CASSVQVLEETQYF
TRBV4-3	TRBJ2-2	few	CASSQDALDAGELFF
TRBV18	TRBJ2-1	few	CASSRYIDEQFF
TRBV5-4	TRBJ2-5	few	CASSLSLAGGQEETQYF
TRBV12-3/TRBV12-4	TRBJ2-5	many	CASMTGRDPRETQYF
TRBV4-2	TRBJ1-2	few	CASSPTGQAYGYTF
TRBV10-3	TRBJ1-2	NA	CAITSMRYYGYTF
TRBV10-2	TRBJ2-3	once	CASRTGRVTDTQYF
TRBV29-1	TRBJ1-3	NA	CSVARENTIYF
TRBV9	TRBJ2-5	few	CASSVEVGRKETQYF
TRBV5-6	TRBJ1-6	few	CASSVDWNSPLHF
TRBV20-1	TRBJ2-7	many	CSAGQGTYEQYF
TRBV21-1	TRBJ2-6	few	CASSKEMVDSGANVLTF
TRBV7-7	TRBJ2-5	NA	CASSSHGLETQYF
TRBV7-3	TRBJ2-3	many	CASSPRGGSNTDTQYF
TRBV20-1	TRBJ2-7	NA	CSARSFGGSGYEQYF
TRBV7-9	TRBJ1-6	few	CASSLAFNSPLHF
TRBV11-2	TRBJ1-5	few	CASSPRGGRDSNQPQHF
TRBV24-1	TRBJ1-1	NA	CATARGQATEAFF
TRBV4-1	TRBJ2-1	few	CASSAPSWQQFF
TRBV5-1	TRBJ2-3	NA	CASTLAEGPDTQYF
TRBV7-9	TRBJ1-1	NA	CASSSRTINTEAFF
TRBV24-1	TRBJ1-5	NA	CATSDRGGLGEPQHF
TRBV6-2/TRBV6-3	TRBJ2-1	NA	CASLGSYNEQFF
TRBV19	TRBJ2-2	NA	CASIRDRGPGELFF
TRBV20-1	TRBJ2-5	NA	CSARDGLTGETQYF
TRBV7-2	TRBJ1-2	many	CASRSGTGDYGYTF
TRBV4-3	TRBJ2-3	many	CASSLRQVSTDTQYF
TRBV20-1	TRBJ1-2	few	CSARVMGYGYTF
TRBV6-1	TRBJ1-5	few	CASSLGLERQPQHF
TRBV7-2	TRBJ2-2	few	CASSLVGGPSVTAFF
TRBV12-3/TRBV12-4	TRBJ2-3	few	CASTLAGGATNTQYF
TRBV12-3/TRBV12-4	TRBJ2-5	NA	CACSLDGPNLFSQETQYF
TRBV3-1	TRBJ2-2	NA	CASSLSWTGAGELFF
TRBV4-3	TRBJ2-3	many	CASSQDHRTREDTQYF
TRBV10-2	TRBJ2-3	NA	CASNLAGLDTQYF
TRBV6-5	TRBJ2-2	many	CASSYVMNTGELFF
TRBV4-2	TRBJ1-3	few	CASSPDISGNTIYF